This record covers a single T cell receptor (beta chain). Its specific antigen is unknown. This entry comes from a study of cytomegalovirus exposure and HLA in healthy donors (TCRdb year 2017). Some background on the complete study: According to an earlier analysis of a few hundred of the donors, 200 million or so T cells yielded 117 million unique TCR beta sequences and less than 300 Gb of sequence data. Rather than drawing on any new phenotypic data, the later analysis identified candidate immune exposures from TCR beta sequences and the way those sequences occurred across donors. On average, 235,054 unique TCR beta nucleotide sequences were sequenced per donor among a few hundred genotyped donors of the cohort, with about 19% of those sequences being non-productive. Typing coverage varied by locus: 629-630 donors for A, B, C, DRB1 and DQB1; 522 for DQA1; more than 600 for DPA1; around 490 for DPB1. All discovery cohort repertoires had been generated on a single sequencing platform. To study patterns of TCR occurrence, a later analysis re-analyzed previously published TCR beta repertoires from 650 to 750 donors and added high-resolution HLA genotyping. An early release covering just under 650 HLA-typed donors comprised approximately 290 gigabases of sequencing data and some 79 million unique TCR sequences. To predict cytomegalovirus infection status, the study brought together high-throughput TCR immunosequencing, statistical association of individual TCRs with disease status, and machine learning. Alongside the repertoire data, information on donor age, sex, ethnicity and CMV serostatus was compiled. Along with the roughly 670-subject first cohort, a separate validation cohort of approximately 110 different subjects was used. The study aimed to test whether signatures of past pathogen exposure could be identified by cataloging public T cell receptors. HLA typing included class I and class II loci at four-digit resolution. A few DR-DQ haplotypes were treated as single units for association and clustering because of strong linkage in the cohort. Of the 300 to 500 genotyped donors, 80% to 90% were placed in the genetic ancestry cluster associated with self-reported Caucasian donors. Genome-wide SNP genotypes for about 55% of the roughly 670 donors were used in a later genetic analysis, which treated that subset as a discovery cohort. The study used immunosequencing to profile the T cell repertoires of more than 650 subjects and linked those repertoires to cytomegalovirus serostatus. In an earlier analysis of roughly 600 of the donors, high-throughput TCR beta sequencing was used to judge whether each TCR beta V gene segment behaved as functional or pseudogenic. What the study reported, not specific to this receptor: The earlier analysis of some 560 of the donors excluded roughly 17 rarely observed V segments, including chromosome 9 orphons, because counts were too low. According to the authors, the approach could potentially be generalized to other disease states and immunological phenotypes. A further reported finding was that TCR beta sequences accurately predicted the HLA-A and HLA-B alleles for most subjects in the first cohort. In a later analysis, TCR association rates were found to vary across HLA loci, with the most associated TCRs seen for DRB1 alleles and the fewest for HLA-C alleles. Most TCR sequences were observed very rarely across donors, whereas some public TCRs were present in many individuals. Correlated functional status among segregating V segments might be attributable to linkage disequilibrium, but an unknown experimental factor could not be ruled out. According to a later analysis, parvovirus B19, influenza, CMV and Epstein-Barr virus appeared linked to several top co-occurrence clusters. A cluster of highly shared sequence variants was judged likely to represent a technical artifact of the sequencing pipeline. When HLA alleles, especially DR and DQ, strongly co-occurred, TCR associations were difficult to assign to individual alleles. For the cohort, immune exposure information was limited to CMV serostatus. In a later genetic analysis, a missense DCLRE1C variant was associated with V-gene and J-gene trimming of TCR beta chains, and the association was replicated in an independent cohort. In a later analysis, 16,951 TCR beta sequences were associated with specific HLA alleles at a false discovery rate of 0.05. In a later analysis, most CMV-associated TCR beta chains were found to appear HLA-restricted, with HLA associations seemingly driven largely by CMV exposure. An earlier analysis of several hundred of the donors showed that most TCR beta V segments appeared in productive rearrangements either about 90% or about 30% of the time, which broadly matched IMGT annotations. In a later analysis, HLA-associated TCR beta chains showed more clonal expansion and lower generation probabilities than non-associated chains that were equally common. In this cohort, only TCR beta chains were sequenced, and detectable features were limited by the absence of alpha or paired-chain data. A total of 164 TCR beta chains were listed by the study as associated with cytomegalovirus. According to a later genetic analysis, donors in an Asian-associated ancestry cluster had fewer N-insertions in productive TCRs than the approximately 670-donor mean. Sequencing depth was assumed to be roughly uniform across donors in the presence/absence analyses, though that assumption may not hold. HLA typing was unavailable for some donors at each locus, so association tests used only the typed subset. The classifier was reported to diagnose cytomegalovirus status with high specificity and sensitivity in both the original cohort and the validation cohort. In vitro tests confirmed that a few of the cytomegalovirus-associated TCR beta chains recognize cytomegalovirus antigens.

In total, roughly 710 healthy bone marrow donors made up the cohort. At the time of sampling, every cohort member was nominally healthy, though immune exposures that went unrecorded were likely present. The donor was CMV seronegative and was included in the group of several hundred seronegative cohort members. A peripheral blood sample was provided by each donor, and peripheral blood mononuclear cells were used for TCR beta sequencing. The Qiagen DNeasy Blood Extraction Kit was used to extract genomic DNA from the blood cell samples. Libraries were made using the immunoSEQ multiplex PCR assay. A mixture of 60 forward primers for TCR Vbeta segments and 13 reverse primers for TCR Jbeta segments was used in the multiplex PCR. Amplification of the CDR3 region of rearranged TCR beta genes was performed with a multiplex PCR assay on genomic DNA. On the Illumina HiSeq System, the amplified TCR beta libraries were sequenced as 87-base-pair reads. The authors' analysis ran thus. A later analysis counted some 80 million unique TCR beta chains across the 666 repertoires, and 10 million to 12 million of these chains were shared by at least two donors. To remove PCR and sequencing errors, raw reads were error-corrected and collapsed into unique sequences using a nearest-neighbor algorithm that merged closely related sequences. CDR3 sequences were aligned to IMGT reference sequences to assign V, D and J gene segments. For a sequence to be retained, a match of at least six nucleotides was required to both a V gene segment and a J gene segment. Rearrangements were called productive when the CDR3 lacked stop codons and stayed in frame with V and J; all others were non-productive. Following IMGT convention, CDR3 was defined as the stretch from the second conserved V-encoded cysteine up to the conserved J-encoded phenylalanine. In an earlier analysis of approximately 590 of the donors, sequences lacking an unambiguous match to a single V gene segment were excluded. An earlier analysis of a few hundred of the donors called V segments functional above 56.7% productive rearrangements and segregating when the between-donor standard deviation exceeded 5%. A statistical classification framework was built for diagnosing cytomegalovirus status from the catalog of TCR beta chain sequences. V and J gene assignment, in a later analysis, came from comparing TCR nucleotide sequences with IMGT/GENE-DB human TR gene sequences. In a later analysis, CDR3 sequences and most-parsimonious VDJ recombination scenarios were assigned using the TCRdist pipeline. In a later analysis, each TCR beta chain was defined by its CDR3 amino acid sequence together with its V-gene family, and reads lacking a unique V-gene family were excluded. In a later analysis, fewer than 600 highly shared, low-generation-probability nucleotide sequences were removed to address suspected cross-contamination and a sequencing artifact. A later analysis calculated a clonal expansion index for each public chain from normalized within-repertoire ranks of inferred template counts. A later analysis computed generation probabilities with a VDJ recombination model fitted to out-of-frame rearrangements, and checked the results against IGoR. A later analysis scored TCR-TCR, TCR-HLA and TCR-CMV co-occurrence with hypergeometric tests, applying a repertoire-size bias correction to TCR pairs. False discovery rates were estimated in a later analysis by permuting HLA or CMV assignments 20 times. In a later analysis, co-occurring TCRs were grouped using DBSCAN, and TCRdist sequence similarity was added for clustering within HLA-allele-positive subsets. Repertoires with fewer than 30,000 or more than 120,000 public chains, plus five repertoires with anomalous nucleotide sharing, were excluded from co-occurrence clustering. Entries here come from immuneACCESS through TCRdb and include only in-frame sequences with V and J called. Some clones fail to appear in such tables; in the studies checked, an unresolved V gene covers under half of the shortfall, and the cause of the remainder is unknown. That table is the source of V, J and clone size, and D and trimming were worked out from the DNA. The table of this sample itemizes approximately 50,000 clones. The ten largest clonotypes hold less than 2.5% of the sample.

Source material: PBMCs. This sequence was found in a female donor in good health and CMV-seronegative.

The encoded CDR3 is CARTGTEENIQYF. The nucleotide sequence reads as follows: TGCGCCAGAACGGGGACAGAGGAAAACATTCAGTACTTC. The rearranged segments are TRBV23-1 and TRBJ2-4; 7 central nucleotides agree with TRBD1. TRBV23-1 is known as an ORF, though its function is uncertain. The germline V end is reduced by 9 bases and the J end by 5 bases; junction bases left unmatched: 7. Spanning cysteine to phenylalanine, the CDR3 consists of 13 amino acids. Here the CDR3 DNA is all that survives: 39 bases in frame from base 1.